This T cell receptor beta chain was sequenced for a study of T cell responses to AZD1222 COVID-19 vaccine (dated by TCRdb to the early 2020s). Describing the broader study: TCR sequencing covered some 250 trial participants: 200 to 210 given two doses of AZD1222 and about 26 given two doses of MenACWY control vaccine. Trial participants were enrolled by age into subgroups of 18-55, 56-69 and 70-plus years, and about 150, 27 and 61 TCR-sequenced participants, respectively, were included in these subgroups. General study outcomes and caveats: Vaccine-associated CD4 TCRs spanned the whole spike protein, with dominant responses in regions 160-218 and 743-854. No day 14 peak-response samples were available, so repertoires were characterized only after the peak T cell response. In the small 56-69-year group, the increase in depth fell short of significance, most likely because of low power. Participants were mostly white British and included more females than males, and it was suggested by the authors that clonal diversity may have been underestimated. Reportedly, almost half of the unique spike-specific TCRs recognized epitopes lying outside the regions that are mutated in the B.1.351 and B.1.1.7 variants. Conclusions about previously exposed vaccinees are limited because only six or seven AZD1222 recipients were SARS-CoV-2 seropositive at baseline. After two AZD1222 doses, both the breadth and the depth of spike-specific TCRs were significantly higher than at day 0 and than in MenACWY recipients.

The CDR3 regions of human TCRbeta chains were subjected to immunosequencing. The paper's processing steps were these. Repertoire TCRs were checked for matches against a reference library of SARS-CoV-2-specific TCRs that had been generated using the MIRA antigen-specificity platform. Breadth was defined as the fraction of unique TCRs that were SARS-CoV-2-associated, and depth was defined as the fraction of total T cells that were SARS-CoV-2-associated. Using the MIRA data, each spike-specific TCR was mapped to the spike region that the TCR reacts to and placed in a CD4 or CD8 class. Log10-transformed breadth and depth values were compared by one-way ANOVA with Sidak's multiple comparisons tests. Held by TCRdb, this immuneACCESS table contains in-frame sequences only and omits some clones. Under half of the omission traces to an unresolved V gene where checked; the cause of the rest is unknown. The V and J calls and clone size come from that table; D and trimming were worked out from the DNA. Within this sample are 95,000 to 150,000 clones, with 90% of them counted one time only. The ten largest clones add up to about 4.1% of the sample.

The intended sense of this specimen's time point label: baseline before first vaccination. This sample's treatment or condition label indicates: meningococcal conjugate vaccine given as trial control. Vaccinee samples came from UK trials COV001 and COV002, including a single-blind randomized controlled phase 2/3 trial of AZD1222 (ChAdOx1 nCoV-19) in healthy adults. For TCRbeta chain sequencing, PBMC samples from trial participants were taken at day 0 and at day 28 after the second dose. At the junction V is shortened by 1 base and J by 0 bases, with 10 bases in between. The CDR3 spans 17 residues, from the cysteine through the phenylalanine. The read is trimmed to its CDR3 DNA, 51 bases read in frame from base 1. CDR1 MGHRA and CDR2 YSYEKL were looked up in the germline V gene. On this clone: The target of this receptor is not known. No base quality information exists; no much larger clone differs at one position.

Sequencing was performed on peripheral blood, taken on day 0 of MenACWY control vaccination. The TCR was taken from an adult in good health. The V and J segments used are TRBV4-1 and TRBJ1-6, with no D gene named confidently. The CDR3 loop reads CASSQVLGSSYNSPLHF. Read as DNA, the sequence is TGCGCCAGCAGCCAAGTTCTGGGAAGCTCCTATAATTCACCCCTCCACTTT.